This entry lists 18 T cell receptor beta chains sequenced from one sample in a study of T cell responses to AZD1222 COVID-19 vaccine. The table came from immunoSEQ multiplex PCR; TCRdb's copy has only in-frame clones and leaves some out. The sample has 120,000 or so clones, around 89% seen once. Material: peripheral blood, obtained on day 0 of MenACWY control vaccination. The receptors shown here come from an adult in good health.

This clone was picked up a small number of times. The chain employs TRBV12-3 or TRBV12-4 and TRBJ2-5; D unclear. This CDR3 is built from 11 residues. V lost 1 base to trimming and J lost 11 bases, with 8 bases between them. Here the CDR3 DNA reads TGTGCCAGCAGTTTAGGGAGTCAGCAGTACTTC. Its protein is CASSLGSQQYF.

The rearrangement links TRBV12-3 or TRBV12-4 to TRBJ1-2; maybe TRBD1 (5 bases). CDR3 size: 12 residues. With 2 bases removed from V and 7 bases from J, the gap between germline ends came to 8 bases. CDR3: CASSLRGAGYTF. The CDR3, as DNA: TGTGCCAGCAGTTTAAGGGGTGCTGGCTACACCTTC.

The chain joins TRBV11-3 to TRBJ2-7, with D unresolved. V gave up 5 bases and J gave up 0 bases, with 20 bases separating them. This CDR3 is 17 amino acids long. Germline loops: CDR1 SGHNT, CDR2 YENEEA. CDR3 loop: CASSESRRDTSSYEQYF. The CDR3 DNA follows: TGTGCCAGCAGCGAGAGCCGACGAGATACCTCCTCCTACGAGCAGTACTTC.

The chain employs TRBV7-9 and TRBJ1-3; TRBD1 matches 8 bases. The CDR3 runs 15 residues. Germline trimming cut 3 bases from V and 2 bases from J; bases unmatched to any gene: 3. CDR1 and CDR2 (germline): SEHNR, FQNEAQ (reference sequence). The CDR3 here is CASSLGQATGNTIYF. The CDR3 bases are TGTGCCAGCAGCTTGGGACAGGCGACTGGAAACACCATATATTTT.

The V and J genes are TRBV11-2 and TRBJ1-2, with 9 bases identical to TRBD1. The J segment lost 5 bases and the V segment lost 4 bases, leaving 11 bases of the junction unmatched. Germline-derived CDR1 and CDR2 are SGHAT and FQNNGV. CDR3 length: 16 residues. The CDR3 region is CASSSDRRDRAYGYTF. The CDR3 DNA reads TGTGCCAGCAGCTCAGATCGTAGGGACAGGGCTTATGGCTACACCTTC.

This clone was seen just once. The genes are TRBV20-1 and TRBJ2-7, with D unclear. The CDR3 totals 11 residues. The germline gives CDR1 DFQATT, CDR2 SNEGSKA (reference sequence). Trimming removed 3 bases at V and 4 bases at J, with 7 bases between. CDR3: CSARDQYEQYF. In nucleotides, the CDR3 is TGCAGTGCTAGGGACCAGTACGAGCAGTACTTC.

This clone turned up a few times. The V and J genes are TRBV30 and TRBJ1-2; D is unresolved. Germline CDR1 and CDR2: GTSNPN and SVGIG (reference sequence). Trimming cost V 5 bases and J 13 bases, with 17 bases left between them. The CDR3 runs to 11 residues. The CDR3 DNA is TGTGCCTGGGCCCCGGCCGGCAGAGTCACCTTC. It encodes CAWAPAGRVTF.

The chain carries TRBV7-9 and TRBJ2-7, with D possibly TRBD2 on 6 matching bases. CDR1 and CDR2 (germline): SEHNR, FQNEAQ (reference sequence). The CDR3 totals 12 residues. V was cut by 5 bases and J by 7 bases, with 12 bases left in between. For the CDR3, the DNA is TGTGCCAGCAGCCATGGGGCGGGAGAGCAGTACTTC. As protein: CASSHGAGEQYF.

Only one count was recorded for this clone. The chain has TRBV13 and TRBJ2-1, with D possibly matching TRBD2 (5 bases). The germline CDR1 and CDR2 sequences are PRHDT and FYEKMQ (reference sequence). V was cut by 6 bases and J by 3 bases, with 15 bases left in between. This CDR3 is built from 15 residues. The CDR3 DNA follows: TGTGCCAGCAGGCTCCTTGGGGAGTACTACAATGAGCAGTTCTTC. Its translation is CASRLLGEYYNEQFF.

This rearrangement joins TRBV6-5 to TRBJ2-5; 7 bases fit TRBD1. J gave up 5 bases and V 2 bases, and 8 bases lay outside the gene matches. Germline loops: CDR1 MNHEY, CDR2 SVGAGI. The CDR3 totals 15 residues. The CDR3 is CASSYGGQPRETQYF. The CDR3, as DNA: TGTGCCAGCAGTTACGGGGGACAGCCTCGGGAGACCCAGTACTTC.

This clone is a singleton in its sample. The chain employs TRBV7-7 and TRBJ2-3; a weak D match, TRBD2 (5 bases). V was clipped by 4 bases and J by 2 bases, with 13 bases between them. Germline V gene data show CDR1 as SSHAT and CDR2 as FNYEAQ (reference sequence). The CDR3 is made up of 15 amino acids. The CDR3 region is CASSSSKGATDTQYF. In DNA form, the CDR3 reads TGTGCCAGCAGCTCCTCGAAGGGAGCCACAGATACGCAGTATTTT.

The genes are TRBV11-3 and TRBJ1-1; D unresolved. Trimming left V 5 bases short and J 5 bases short, with 15 bases between. This CDR3 comprises 14 residues. The V gene's germline CDR1 is SGHNT and CDR2 YENEEA. Written as DNA, the CDR3 is TGTGCCAGCAGCCAACGGATCGGAAATACTGAAGCTTTCTTT. Protein: CASSQRIGNTEAFF.

The chain has TRBV7-3 and TRBJ2-7, with 8 bases lining up with TRBD1. Unmatched junction bases numbered 4, after V lost 5 bases and J lost 4 bases. This CDR3 is 13 amino acids long. Looked up from germline, CDR1 is SGHTA and CDR2 is FQGTGA. CDR3 amino acids: CASSPGTGYEQYF. The CDR3 nucleotides read TGTGCCAGCAGCCCGGGGACAGGATACGAGCAGTACTTC. Using reference TRBV7-3 and TRBJ2-7 for the parts outside the CDR3, the full variable domain is GAGVSQTPSNKVTEKGKYVELRCDPISGHTALYWYRQSLGQGPEFLIYFQGTGAADDSGLPNDRFFAVRPEGSVSTLKIQRTERGDSAVYLCASSPGTGYEQYFGPGTRLTVT.

The rearrangement uses TRBV3-1 (or the pseudogene TRBV3-2) and TRBJ2-7, with 7 bases matching TRBD2. Germline V lookup: CDR1 LGHDT, CDR2 YNNKEL (reference sequence). Trimming at V came to 0 bases and at J to 3 bases, leaving 8 bases not matched to a gene. The CDR3 loop spans 16 amino acids. The CDR3 here is CASSQEWGGGYYEQYF. The DNA of the CDR3 is TGTGCCAGCAGCCAAGAATGGGGGGGAGGGTACTACGAGCAGTACTTC.

V is TRBV5-8 and J is TRBJ1-4; D remains ambiguous. Trimming stripped 4 bases from V and 0 bases from J, with 7 bases between. Per germline, CDR1 SGHTS and CDR2 YDEGEE. CDR3 length equals 14 residues. DNA of the CDR3: TGTGCCAGCAGCCGACGGACAACTAATGAAAAACTGTTTTTT. It codes for CASSRRTTNEKLFF.

The gene calls are TRBV2 and TRBJ1-4, with D possibly being TRBD1 (6 bases). The CDR3 covers 19 residues. CDR1 is SNHLY and CDR2 is FYNNEI in the germline V gene. V lost 0 bases and J 8 bases, leaving 25 bases between the germline ends. The CDR3 is CASSEAWYRDTETGEKLFF. The CDR3 bases are TGTGCCAGCAGTGAAGCTTGGTACAGGGACACCGAGACCGGAGAAAAACTGTTTTTT.

V is TRBV6-5 and J is TRBJ1-3; D remains unclear. Per germline, CDR1 MNHEY and CDR2 SVGAGI. CDR3 length equals 15 residues. V lost 0 bases and J lost 2, with 8 bases in between. CDR3 region: CASSYSLKPGNTIYF. CDR3 coding DNA: TGTGCCAGCAGTTACTCGCTCAAGCCTGGAAACACCATATATTTT.

This chain uses TRBV7-9 with TRBJ2-1, with D perhaps matching TRBD2 (6 bases). This CDR3 region has 14 residues. Deletions cut 7 bases from V and 3 bases from J, with 13 bases between. CDR1 is SEHNR, CDR2 FQNEAQ, per germline (reference sequence). DNA of the CDR3: TGTGCCAGCACCCTGGGCGGGGACTACAATGAGCAGTTCTTC. Encoded protein: CASTLGGDYNEQFF. The entire variable domain, with the rest obtained from reference TRBV7-9 and TRBJ2-1, is as follows: DTGVSQNPRHKITKRGQNVTFRCDPISEHNRLYWYRQTLGQGPEFLTYFQNEAQLEKSRLLSDRFSAERPKGSFSTLEIQRTEQGDSAMYLCASTLGGDYNEQFFGPGTRLTVL.